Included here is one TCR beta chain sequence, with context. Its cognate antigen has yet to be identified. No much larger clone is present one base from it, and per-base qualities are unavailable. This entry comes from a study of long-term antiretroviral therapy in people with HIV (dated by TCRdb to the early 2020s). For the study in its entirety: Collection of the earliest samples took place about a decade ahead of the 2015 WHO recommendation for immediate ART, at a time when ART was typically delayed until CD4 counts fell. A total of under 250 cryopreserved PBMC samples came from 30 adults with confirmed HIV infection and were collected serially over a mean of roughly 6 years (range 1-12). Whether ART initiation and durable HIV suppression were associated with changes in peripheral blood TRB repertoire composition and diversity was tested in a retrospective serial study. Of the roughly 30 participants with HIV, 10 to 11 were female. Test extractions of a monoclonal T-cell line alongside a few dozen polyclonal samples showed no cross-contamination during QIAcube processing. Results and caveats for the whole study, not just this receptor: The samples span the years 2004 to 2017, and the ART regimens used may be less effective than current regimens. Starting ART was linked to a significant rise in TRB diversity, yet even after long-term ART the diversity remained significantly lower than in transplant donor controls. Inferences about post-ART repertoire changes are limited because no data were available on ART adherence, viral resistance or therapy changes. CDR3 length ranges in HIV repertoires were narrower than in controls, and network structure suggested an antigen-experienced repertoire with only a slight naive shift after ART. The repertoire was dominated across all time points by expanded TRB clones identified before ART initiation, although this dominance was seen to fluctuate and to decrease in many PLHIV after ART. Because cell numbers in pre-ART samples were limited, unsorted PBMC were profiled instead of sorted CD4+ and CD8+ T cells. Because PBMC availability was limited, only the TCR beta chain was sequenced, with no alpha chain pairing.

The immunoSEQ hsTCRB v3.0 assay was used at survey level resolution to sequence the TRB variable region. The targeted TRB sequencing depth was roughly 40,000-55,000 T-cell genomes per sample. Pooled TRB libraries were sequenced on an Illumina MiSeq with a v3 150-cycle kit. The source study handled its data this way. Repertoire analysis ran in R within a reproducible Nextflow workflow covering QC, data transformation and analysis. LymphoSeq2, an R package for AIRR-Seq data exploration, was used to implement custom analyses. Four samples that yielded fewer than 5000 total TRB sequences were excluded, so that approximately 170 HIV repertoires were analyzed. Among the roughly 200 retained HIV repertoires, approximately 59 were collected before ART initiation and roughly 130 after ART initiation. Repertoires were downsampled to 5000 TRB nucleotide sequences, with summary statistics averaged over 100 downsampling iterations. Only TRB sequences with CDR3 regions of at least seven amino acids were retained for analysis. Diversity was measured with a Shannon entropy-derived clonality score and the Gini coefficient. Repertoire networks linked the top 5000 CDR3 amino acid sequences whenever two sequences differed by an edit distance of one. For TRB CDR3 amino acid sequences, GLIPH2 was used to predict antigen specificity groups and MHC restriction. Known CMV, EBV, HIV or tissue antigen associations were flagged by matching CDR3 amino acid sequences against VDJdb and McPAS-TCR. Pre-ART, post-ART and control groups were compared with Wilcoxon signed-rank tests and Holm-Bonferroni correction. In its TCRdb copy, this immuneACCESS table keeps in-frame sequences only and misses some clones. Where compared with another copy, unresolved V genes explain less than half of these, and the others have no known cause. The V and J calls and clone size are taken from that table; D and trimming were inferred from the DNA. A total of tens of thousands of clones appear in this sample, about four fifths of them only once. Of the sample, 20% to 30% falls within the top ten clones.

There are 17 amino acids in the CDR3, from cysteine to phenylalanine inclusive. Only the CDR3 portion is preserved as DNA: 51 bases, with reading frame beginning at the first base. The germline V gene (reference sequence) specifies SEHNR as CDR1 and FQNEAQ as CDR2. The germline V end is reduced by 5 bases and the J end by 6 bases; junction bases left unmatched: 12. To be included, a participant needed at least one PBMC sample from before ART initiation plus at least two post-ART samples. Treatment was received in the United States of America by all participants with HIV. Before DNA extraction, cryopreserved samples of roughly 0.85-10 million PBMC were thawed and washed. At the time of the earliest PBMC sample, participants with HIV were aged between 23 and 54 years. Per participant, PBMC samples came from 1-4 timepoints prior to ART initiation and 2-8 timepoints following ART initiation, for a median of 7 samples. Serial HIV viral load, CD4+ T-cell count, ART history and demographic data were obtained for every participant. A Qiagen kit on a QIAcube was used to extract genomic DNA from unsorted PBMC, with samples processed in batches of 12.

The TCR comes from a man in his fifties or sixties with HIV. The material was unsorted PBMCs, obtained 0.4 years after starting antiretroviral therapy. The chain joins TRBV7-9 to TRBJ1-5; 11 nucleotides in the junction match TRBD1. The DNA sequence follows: TGTGCCAGCAGCCTAGAGGGACAGGGGGTTCGTCCTCAGCCCCAGCATTTT. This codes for CASSLEGQGVRPQPQHF.